The 12 T cell receptor beta chains below all came from one sample that was sequenced in a study of shared clonotypes between healthy human individuals. The method was immunoSEQ multiplex PCR; TCRdb's version includes in-frame clones alone and lacks a portion of them. Of about 730,000 clones in the sample, 55% to 80% were seen once. The sequenced sample consisted of memory CD4+ T cells sorted from blood. The subset was: CD45RA-negative fraction. These receptors originate from a woman in her twenties or thirties in good health.

This clone was seen at least ten times. The CDR3, as DNA: TGTGCCAGCAGCTTTTACGGACAGAAGAATCAGCCCCAGCATTTT. Its translation: CASSFYGQKNQPQHF. This sequence joins TRBV5-6 and TRBJ1-5; a possible D gene is TRBD1 (6 bases). V was pared by 2 bases and J by 4 bases, with 13 bases between. The length of the CDR3 is 15 residues. The germline CDR1 and CDR2 sequences are SGHDT and YYEEEE.

The V and J genes are TRBV6-4 and TRBJ2-1, with 7 bases identical to TRBD1. Looked up from germline, CDR1 is MRHNA and CDR2 is SNTAGT. Unmatched junction bases numbered 5, after V lost 4 bases and J lost 2 bases. This CDR3 is 15 amino acids long. CDR3 region: CASSVTGDPYNEQFF. CDR3 DNA sequence: TGTGCCAGCAGTGTTACAGGGGACCCCTACAATGAGCAGTTCTTC.

This clone showed up many times. The V call is TRBV27, the J call TRBJ1-5, with a tentative D call TRBD1 (5 bases). V gave up 6 bases and J gave up 5 bases, with 20 bases separating them. The CDR3 runs to 16 residues. The germline CDR1 and CDR2 sequences are MNHEY and SMNVEV (reference sequence). The CDR3 DNA reads TGTGCCAGCAGCGTGAGGGGTCCGGCCTTTGATCAGCCCCAGCATTTT. Amino acid sequence: CASSVRGPAFDQPQHF.

This clone was picked up many times. The chain combines TRBV16 with TRBJ2-7; D may be TRBD1 (6 bases). Germline CDR1 reads KGHSY; CDR2 reads FQNENV. Trimming took 4 bases from V and 0 from J, leaving 7 bases between them. This CDR3 region has 13 residues. CDR3 sequence: CASSLDSSYEQYF. The CDR3 DNA sequence: TGTGCCAGCAGCCTGGACAGCTCCTACGAGCAGTACTTC.

The chain carries TRBV7-8 and TRBJ1-2; the D is unclear. Germline CDR1 SGHVS, CDR2 FQNEAQ. The CDR3 is made up of 14 amino acids. V lost 4 bases and J 3 bases, leaving 12 bases between the germline ends. The CDR3 loop is CASSSIKVHYGYTF. CDR3 DNA: TGTGCCAGCAGCTCCATCAAGGTTCACTATGGCTACACCTTC.

V is TRBV30 and J is TRBJ2-7, with D possibly called TRBD1 or TRBD2 (5 bases each). Germline CDR1 is GTSNPN and CDR2 is SVGIG (reference sequence). V was clipped by 1 base and J by 3 bases, with 13 bases between them. The CDR3 has 14 residues. As DNA, the CDR3 is TGTGCCTGGAGTGGTAGCGAGGGGAACTACGAGCAGTACTTC. As protein: CAWSGSEGNYEQYF.

This clone has just a few counts. The chain combines TRBV6-6 with TRBJ2-3; 7 nucleotides align to TRBD2. Germline trimming cut 6 bases from V and 1 base from J; bases unmatched to any gene: 7. CDR3 length equals 15 residues. The germline V gene has CDR1 MNHNY and CDR2 SVGAGI (reference sequence). CDR3 loop: CASRPSGTRTDTQYF. The CDR3 DNA is TGTGCCAGCAGACCCAGCGGGACCCGCACAGATACGCAGTATTTT.

This rearrangement joins TRBV7-6 to TRBJ2-7; TRBD1 aligns across 7 bases. From germline, CDR1 is SGHVS and CDR2 FNYEAQ. The CDR3 runs to 13 residues. V lost 4 bases and J lost 7; bases outside the gene matches: 7. DNA for the CDR3: TGTGCCAGCAGCTCCCGACAGGGACGGGAGCAGTACTTC. Translated, it gives CASSSRQGREQYF. Based on the CDR3 plus reference TRBV7-6 and TRBJ2-7, the full variable domain is GAGVSQSPRYKVTKRGQDVALRCDPISGHVSLYWYRQALGQGPEFLTYFNYEAQQDKSGLPNDRFSAERPEGSISTLTIQRTEQRDSAMYRCASSSRQGREQYFGPGTRLTVT.

The chain couples TRBV2 to TRBJ1-2, with a possible D match to TRBD1 (6 bases). The CDR3 length is 14 residues. Germline V gene data show CDR1 as SNHLY and CDR2 as FYNNEI. V lost 7 bases, J lost 5 bases, and 17 bases lay in between. The CDR3 protein is CASILVAQGYGYTF. CDR3 coding DNA: TGTGCCAGCATTCTGGTGGCTCAGGGGTATGGCTACACCTTC.

The chain joins TRBV28 to TRBJ2-7; 7 positions agree with TRBD1. V was pared by 5 bases and J by 3 bases, with 10 bases of the junction left unmatched. Germline V gene lookup returns CDR1 MDHEN and CDR2 SYDVKM. This CDR3 has 15 amino acids. The CDR3 is CASSVPGTAIYEQYF. The CDR3, as DNA: TGTGCCAGCAGTGTCCCGGGGACAGCGATCTACGAGCAGTACTTC. Based on the CDR3 plus reference TRBV28 and TRBJ2-7, the full variable domain is DVKVTQSSRYLVKRTGEKVFLECVQDMDHENMFWYRQDPGLGLRLIYFSYDVKMKEKGDIPEGYSVSREKKERFSLILESASTNQTSMYLCASSVPGTAIYEQYFGPGTRLTVT.

This chain links TRBV28 with TRBJ2-7; 8 nucleotides match TRBD2. The CDR3 contains 16 residues. Germline assignment: CDR1 MDHEN and CDR2 SYDVKM. V lost 6 bases and J lost 2; bases outside the gene matches: 12. DNA of the CDR3: TGTGCCAGCAGAACCCCTCGGGGGGGTGGGACCTACGAGCAGTACTTC. This codes for CASRTPRGGGTYEQYF.

Only a few counts were recorded for this clone. The chain employs TRBV7-9 and TRBJ2-5; 10 bases fit TRBD2. The CDR3 is 18 amino acids. With V trimmed by 2 bases and J by 5 bases, 14 bases remained unmatched. Per germline, CDR1 SEHNR and CDR2 FQNEAQ (reference sequence). The CDR3 is CASSLRGTGGLAMETQYF. CDR3 nucleotides: TGTGCCAGCAGCTTAAGGGGTACAGGGGGACTAGCGATGGAGACCCAGTACTTC. Complete variable domain (other parts from reference TRBV7-9 and TRBJ2-5): DTGVSQNPRHKITKRGQNVTFRCDPISEHNRLYWYRQTLGQGPEFLTYFQNEAQLEKSRLLSDRFSAERPKGSFSTLEIQRTEQGDSAMYLCASSLRGTGGLAMETQYFGPGTRLLVL.